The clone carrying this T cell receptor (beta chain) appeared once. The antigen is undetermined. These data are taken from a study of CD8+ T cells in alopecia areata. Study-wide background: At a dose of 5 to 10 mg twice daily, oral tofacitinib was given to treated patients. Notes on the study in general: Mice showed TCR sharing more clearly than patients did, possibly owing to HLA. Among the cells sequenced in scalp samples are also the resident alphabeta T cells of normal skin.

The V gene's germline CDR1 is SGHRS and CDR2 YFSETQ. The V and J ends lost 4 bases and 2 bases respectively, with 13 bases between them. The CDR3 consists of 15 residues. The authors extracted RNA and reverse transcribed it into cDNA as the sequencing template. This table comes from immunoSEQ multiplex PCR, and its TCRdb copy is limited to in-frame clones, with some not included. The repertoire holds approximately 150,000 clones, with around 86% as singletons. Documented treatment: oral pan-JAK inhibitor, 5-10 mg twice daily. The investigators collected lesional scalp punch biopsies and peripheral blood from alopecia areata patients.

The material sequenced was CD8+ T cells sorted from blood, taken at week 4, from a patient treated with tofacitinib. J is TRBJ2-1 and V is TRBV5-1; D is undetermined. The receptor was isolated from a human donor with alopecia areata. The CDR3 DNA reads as TGCGCCAGCAGCCCCGTAAGGGATCCCTACAATGAGCAGTTCTTC. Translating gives CASSPVRDPYNEQFF.